The present TCR beta chain was sequenced within a study of T cells in women clearing cervical HPV infection listed by TCRdb under 2018. In the study overall: Cases were 20 to 25 women with histologically confirmed HPV16-related CIN3 or worse, including a couple of invasive cancers. HLA typing was available for only a few women, so HLA type could not be excluded as a confounder. Cases had a median age of about 34 years compared with 38 for controls, and baseline characteristics showed no significant differences between the groups. Blood from cases was collected at the visit where the lesion was first found, while blood from controls was collected once the infection could no longer be detected. This exploratory proof-of-principle case-control study, nested within the Guanacaste HPV Natural History Study in Costa Rica, compared TCR repertoires among women with different cervical HPV16 outcomes. The 20 to 25 controls were women who cleared a single incident HPV16 infection within 12 months without developing precancer or cancer. In the parent cohort, more than 8,500 women aged 18 or older were enrolled in Guanacaste, Costa Rica, during about 1993 to 1995 and then followed for less than 8 years. As quality controls, five blinded duplicates were added to each group, bringing the total to approximately 60 samples made up of about 50 participants and 10 or so replicates. Among cases, blood sampling occurred a median of about 150 days after lesion detection, with an interquartile range of about 80 to 230 days. Cases and controls were matched on year of sample collection and on age within five years. The investigation overall reported the following: T-cell numbers per sample were unknown, so richness differences could reflect varying T-cell content rather than repertoire biology. Cases were distinguished from controls with an estimated AUC of 0.65 to 0.85 by random forest classifiers combining richness and V gene abundances. Lower TRBV6-7 relative abundance was observed in cases than in controls (around 0.11% versus 0.15%; Bonferroni P = 0.0008). The cross-sectional design could not show whether the associations came before the infection or were a result of it, and neither effector/memory subsets nor HPV-specific T cells were isolated. Significantly higher TCR repertoire richness was observed in CIN3+ cases than in controls across sequencing depths, whereas no difference in evenness was found.

TCR beta CDR3 regions were amplified by multiplex PCR using the immunoSEQ assay from an average of 1200 ng genomic DNA per sample. Primer bias was corrected in the assay by using a complete synthetic TCR repertoire to establish an amplification baseline. The amplicons were sequenced on the Illumina platform. Regarding the original processing steps: Sequences were error-corrected by clustering with frequency ratios and a modified nearest-neighbor algorithm, then analyzed in the immunoSEQ Analyzer with IMGT gene definitions. At each rarefaction depth, TCR richness and evenness were averaged across 20 rarefaction repeats, and any sample with fewer sequences than the depth was left out. Wilcoxon rank sum tests with FDR correction were used to compare V, D and J gene relative abundances between the groups. An intraclass correlation of roughly 95% for TCR richness and an average of around 80% across 65 or so gene segments were obtained from the blinded duplicates. Entries here come from immuneACCESS through TCRdb and include only in-frame sequences with V and J called. Some clones fail to appear in such tables; in the studies checked, an unresolved V gene covers under half of the shortfall, and the cause of the remainder is unknown. V and J calls plus clone size are reproduced from that table; the DNA served to infer D and trimming. The sample table holds 40,000 to 45,000 clones. Of the sample, 0.95% to 1.5% falls within the top ten clones.

Every participant had a single incident cervical HPV16 infection, and women with prevalent HPV16 infections were excluded. Cervical HPV DNA was detected by MY09/MY11 PCR and genotyped by dot-blot hybridization. Roughly 15 mL of heparinized blood were centrifuged, and the buffy coat was aliquoted, frozen at -30°C, then stored at -80°C. QIAGEN kits were used to extract genomic DNA from the buffy coat specimens. The trim is 4 bases for V and 8 bases for J, with a gap of 9 bases between the germline ends. From cysteine to phenylalanine, the CDR3 is 12 amino acids long. The DNA shown is the part of the CDR3 that was read: 27 bases, in frame from base 1. The germline V gene gives CDR1 as SGHDT and CDR2 as YYEEEE. With regard to this clone: Its antigen is currently not known. The read comes to an end 3 residues before the CDR3 does, leaving the germline J gene to fill in the end.

The chain uses TRBV5-6 and TRBJ1-4; the D segment cannot be called with confidence. The TCR was taken from a woman between 18 and 70 years old with a cervical HPV16 infection that either progressed to CIN3+ or cleared (not recorded which). The sequencing sample was made of blood buffy coat. The covered CDR3 bases are TGTGCCAGCAGCATTGGCCGCGAAAAA. This encodes CASSIGREK. The complete CDR3 reads CASSIGREKLFF.